One and the same sample provided the 3 T cell receptor beta chains below, sequenced in a study of cytomegalovirus exposure and HLA in healthy donors. TCRdb keeps only in-frame clones here, not all; method: immunoSEQ multiplex PCR. The repertoire holds under 200,000 clones, with around 88% as singletons. Sample: PBMCs. All receptors come from a woman aged 18-29 years in good health and CMV-seronegative.

This clone occurred once. The chain has TRBV2 and TRBJ1-6, with 7 bases that match TRBD1. This CDR3 has 15 amino acids. Germline V gene lookup returns CDR1 SNHLY and CDR2 FYNNEI. Trimming cost V 6 bases and J 4 bases; bases outside gene matches: 6. CDR3 residues: CASRPGQIYNSPLHF. CDR3 in DNA: TGTGCCAGCAGACCGGGACAGATTTATAATTCACCCCTCCACTTT.

J is TRBJ1-1 and V is TRBV6-5, with D hard to call. Germline-derived CDR1 and CDR2 are MNHEY and SVGAGI. Trimming pared 2 bases from V and 0 bases from J, leaving 13 bases between. The CDR3 runs to 16 residues. The CDR3 loop is CASSYRGEYMNTEAFF. The CDR3 DNA follows: TGTGCCAGCAGTTACCGGGGAGAATACATGAACACTGAAGCTTTCTTT.

The chain carries TRBV4-1 and TRBJ1-1; 8 nucleotides agree with TRBD1. CDR3 length equals 17 residues. Trimming removed 1 base from V and 2 bases from J; junction bases left unmatched: 9. Per germline, CDR1 MGHRA and CDR2 YSYEKL. The CDR3 sequence: CASSQGSAGGLNTEAFF. The CDR3 DNA sequence: TGCGCCAGCAGCCAAGGTTCGGCAGGGGGCTTAAACACTGAAGCTTTCTTT.